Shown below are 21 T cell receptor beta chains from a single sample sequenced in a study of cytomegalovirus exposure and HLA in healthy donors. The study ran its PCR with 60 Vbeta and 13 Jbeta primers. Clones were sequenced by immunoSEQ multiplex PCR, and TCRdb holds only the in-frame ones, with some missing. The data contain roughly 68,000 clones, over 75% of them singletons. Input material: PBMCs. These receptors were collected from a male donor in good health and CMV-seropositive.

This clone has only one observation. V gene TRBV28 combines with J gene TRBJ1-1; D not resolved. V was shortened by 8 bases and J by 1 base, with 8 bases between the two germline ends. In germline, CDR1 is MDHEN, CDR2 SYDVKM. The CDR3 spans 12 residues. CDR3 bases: TGTGCCAGCCACAGCAAGAACACTGAAGCTTTCTTT. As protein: CASHSKNTEAFF.

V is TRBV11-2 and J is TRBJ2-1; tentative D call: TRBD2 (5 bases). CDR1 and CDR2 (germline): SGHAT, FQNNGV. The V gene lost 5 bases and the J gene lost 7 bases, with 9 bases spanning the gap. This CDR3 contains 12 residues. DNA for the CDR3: TGTGCCAGCAGCCCCGGGATAAATGAGCAGTTCTTC. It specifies CASSPGINEQFF.

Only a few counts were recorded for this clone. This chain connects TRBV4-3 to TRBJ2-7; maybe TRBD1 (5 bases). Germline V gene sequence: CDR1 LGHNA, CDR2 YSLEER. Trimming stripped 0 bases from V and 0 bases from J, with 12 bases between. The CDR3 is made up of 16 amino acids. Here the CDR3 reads CASSQEIGAPSYEQYF. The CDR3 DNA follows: TGCGCCAGCAGCCAAGAGATAGGGGCGCCCTCCTACGAGCAGTACTTC.

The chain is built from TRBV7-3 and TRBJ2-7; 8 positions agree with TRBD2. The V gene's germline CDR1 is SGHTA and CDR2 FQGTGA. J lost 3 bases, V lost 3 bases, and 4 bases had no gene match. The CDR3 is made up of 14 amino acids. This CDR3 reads CASSFGAGGYEQYF. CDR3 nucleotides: TGTGCCAGCAGCTTCGGCGCGGGGGGCTACGAGCAGTACTTC.

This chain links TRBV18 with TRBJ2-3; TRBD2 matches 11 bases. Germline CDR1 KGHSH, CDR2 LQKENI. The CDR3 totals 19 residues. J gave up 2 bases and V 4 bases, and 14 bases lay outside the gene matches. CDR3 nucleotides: TGTGCCAGCTCACAACAAATATCAACTAGCGGGGGCATCACAGATACGCAGTATTTT. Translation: CASSQQISTSGGITDTQYF.

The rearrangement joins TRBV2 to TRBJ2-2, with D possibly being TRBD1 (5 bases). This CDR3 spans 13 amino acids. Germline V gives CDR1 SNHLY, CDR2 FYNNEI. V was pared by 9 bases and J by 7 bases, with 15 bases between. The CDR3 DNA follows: TGTGCCAGATCCCAGAAGGGGCGCGGGGAGCTGTTTTTT. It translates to CARSQKGRGELFF.

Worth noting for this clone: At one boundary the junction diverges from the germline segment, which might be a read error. The CDR3 DNA is TGTGCCAGCAGTTTAAGCTACGATGAGCAGTTCTTC. Translation: CASSLSYDEQFF. J is TRBJ2-1 and V is TRBV28, with unresolved D. Germline loops: CDR1 MDHEN, CDR2 SYDVKM. The CDR3 loop spans 12 amino acids.

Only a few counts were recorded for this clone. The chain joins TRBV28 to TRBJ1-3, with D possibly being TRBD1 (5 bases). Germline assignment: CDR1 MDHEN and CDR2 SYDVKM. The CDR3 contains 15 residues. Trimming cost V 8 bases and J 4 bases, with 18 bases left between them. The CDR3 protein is CASFPGPLGGNTIYF. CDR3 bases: TGTGCCAGCTTCCCAGGGCCCCTGGGCGGAAACACCATATATTTT.

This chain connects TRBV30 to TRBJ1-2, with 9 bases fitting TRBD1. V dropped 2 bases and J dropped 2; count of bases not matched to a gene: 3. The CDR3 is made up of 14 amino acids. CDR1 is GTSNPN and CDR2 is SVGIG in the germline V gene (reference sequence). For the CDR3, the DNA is TGTGCCTGGAGTCCAGGGACAGGGAACTATGGCTACACCTTC. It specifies CAWSPGTGNYGYTF.

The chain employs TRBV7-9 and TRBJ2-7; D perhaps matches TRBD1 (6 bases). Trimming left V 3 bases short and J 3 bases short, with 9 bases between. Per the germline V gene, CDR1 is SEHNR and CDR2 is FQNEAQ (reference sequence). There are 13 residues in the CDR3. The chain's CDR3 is CASSFRDNYEQYF. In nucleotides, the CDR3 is TGTGCCAGCAGCTTCCGGGACAACTACGAGCAGTACTTC.

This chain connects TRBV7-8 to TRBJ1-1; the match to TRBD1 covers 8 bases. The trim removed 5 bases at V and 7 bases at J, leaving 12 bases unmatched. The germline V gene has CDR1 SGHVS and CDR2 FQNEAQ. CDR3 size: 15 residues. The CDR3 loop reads CASSARQGPIYEAFF. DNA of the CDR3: TGTGCCAGCAGCGCAAGACAGGGGCCCATATATGAAGCTTTCTTT.

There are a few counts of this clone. Here the CDR3 reads CASSNYPGGTEAFF. The CDR3 DNA reads as TGTGCCAGCAGCAATTACCCAGGGGGGACTGAAGCTTTCTTT. This sequence joins TRBV9 and TRBJ1-1; 7 bases line up with TRBD1. V lost 4 bases to trimming and J lost 5 bases; unmatched junction nucleotides: 8. CDR1 and CDR2 (germline): SGDLS, YYNGEE. The CDR3 length is 14 residues.

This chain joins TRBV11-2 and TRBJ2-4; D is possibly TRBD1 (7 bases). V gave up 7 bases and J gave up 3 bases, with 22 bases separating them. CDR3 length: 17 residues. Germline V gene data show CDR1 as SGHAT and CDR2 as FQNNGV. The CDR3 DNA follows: TGTGCCAGCATCCCCTGGGGGGCCCCAGGGGGCAAAAACATTCAGTACTTC. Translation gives CASIPWGAPGGKNIQYF.

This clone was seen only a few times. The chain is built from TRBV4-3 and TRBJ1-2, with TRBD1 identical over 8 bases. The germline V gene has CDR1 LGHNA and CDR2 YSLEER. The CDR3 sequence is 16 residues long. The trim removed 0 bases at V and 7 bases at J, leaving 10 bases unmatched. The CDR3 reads CASSQDSPGGRFGYTF. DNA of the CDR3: TGCGCCAGCAGCCAAGATTCCCCAGGGGGCAGATTTGGCTACACCTTC.

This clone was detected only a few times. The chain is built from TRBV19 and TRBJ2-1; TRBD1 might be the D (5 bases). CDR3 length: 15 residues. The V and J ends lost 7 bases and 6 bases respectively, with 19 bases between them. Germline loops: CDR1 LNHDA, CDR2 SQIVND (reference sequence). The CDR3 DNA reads TGTGCCAGTAAGGGAACCAGGTGGGGCCCCAATGAGCAGTTCTTC. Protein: CASKGTRWGPNEQFF.

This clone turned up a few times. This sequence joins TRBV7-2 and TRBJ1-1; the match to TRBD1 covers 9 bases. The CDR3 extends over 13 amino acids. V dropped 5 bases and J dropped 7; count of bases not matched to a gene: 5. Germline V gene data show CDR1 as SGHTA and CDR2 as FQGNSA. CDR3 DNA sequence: TGTGCCAGCAGCCACGGGACAGGGTTTGAAGCTTTCTTT. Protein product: CASSHGTGFEAFF.

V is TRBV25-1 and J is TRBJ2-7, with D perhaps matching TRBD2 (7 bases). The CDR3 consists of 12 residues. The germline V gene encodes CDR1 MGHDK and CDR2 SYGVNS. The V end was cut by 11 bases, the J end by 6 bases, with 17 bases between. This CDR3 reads CAGGTPGGEQYF. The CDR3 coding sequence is TGTGCCGGGGGGACACCGGGGGGCGAGCAGTACTTC.

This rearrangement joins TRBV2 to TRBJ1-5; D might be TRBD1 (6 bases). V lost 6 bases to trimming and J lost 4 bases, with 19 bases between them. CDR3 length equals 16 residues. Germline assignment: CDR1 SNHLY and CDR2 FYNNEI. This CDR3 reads CASRVGAGAENQPQHF. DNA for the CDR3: TGTGCCAGCAGGGTTGGCGCGGGGGCTGAGAATCAGCCCCAGCATTTT.

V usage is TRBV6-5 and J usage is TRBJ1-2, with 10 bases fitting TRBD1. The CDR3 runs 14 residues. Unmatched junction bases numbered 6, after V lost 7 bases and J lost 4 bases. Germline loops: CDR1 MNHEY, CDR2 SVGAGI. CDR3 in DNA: TGTGCCAGCATGGGACAGGGGTATGTCTATGGCTACACCTTC. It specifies CASMGQGYVYGYTF.

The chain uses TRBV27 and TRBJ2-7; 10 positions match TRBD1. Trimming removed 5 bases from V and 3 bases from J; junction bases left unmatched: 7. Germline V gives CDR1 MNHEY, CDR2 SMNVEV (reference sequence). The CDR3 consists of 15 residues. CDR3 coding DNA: TGTGCCAGCAGTCTAGGGGGGACAGGGGTCTACGAGCAGTACTTC. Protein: CASSLGGTGVYEQYF.

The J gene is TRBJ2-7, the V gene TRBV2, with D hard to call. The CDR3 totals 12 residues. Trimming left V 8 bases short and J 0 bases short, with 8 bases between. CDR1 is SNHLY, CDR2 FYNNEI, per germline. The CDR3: CASREFSYEQYF. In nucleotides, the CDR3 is TGTGCCAGCCGCGAGTTCTCCTACGAGCAGTACTTC. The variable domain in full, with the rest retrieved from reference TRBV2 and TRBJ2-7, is EPEVTQTPSHQVTQMGQEVILRCVPISNHLYFYWYRQILGQKVEFLVSFYNNEISEKSEIFDDQFSVERPDGSNFTLKIRSTKLEDSAMYFCASREFSYEQYFGPGTRLTVT.